Shown below are 2 T cell receptor beta chains from a single sample sequenced in a study of sequential checkpoint blockade in melanoma (dated by TCRdb to the late 2010s). The treatment or condition label for this specimen denotes: randomized to nivolumab then ipilimumab (arm A) or the reverse (arm B). The library was obtained by the immunoSEQ multiplex PCR assay. TCRdb mirrors the immuneACCESS table, restricted to in-frame sequences. Some clones are absent from its copies; in checked studies, under half trace to an unresolved V gene, and the reason for the others is unknown. A total of about 5,700 clones appear in this sample, approximately 20% of them only once. The ten largest clones represent roughly 10% of the sample. This sample comprised tumor tissue (inferred from file names), obtained from a patient given nivolumab and ipilimumab in sequence. The receptors derive from a human donor with melanoma.

This clone is medium-sized (0.01 to 0.1%) in the sample. This chain joins TRBV6-8 and TRBJ1-1; the D gene is possibly TRBD1 (5 bases). The germline V gene has CDR1 MNHGY and CDR2 SAAAGT. CDR3 length equals 15 residues. Trimming pared 4 bases from V and 3 bases from J, leaving 15 bases between. CDR3 nucleotide sequence: TGTGCCAGCAGTTTCGGGGAGCAAGGGGACACTGAAGCTTTCTTT. Residues: CASSFGEQGDTEAFF.

This clone was seen repeatedly, ten times or more. The chain links TRBV9 to TRBJ1-1, with D unclear. Trimming removed 7 bases at V and 0 bases at J, with 16 bases between. This CDR3 comprises 15 residues. The germline V gene encodes CDR1 SGDLS and CDR2 YYNGEE. Here the CDR3 DNA reads TGTGCCAGCGGGCGTAGGAAGGAGATGAACACTGAAGCTTTCTTT. This codes for CASGRRKEMNTEAFF.